This T cell receptor beta chain is drawn from a study of cytomegalovirus exposure and HLA in healthy donors. The primer mix had 60 Vbeta and 13 Jbeta primers. Using immunoSEQ multiplex PCR, the repertoire was profiled, and TCRdb retains in-frame clones only, with some absent. Here the sample table reports 200,000 or so clones. Germline CDR1 is MGHRA and CDR2 is YSYEKL. CDR3 size: 15 residues. V was shortened by 3 bases and J by 3 bases, with 11 bases between the two germline ends. The chain couples TRBV4-1 to TRBJ2-2; D perhaps matches TRBD1 (6 bases). Sample: PBMCs. This TCR was sampled from a boy aged 5 to 17 in good health and CMV-seronegative. CDR3 protein: CASSQRDTYTGELFF. The CDR3 DNA reads as TGCGCCAGCAGCCAGAGGGACACATACACCGGGGAGCTGTTTTTT.